This TCR beta chain was recorded in a study of T cells in Graves' hyperthyroidism and ophthalmopathy. This clonotype was observed at least ten times. Diagnostic decisions used clinical symptoms, serum thyroxine and TRAb, thyroid ultrasound and orbital computed tomography. V lost 4 bases, J lost 1 base, and 14 bases lay in between. CDR1 and CDR2 from the germline V gene are SNHLY and FYNNEI. This CDR3 spans 16 amino acids. The CDR3 regions of TCR beta were amplified from RNA transcripts. The HTBI primer set served for first-round RT-PCR of the TCR CDR3. In TCRdb, the multiplex PCR reads were re-called with MiXCR into one record per CDR3 protein. Of about 300,000 distinct CDR3 sequences in the sample, roughly an eighth were seen once.

This clonotype was sampled from a woman between 40 and 55 years old with Graves' hyperthyroidism. The chain recombines TRBV2 with TRBJ1-5, with D possibly matching TRBD1 (6 bases). Sequencing was carried out using blood. CDR3 in DNA: TGTGCCAGCAGTGGGCCCGGGACACCAAGCAATCAGCCCCAGCATTTT. This gives the protein CASSGPGTPSNQPQHF.